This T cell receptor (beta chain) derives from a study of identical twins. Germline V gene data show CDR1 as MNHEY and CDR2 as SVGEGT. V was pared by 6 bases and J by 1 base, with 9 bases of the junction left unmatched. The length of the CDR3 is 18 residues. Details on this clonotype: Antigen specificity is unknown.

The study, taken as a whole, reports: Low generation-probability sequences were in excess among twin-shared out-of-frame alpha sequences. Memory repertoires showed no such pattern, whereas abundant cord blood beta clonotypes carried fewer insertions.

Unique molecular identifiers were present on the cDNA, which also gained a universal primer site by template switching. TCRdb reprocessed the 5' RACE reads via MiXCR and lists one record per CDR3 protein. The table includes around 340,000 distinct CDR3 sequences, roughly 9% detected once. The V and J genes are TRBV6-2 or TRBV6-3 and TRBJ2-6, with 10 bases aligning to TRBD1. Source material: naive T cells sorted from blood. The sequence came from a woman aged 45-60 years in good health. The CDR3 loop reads CASRALRQGASGANVLTF. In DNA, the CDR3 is TGTGCCAGCAGAGCCCTTCGACAGGGGGCGTCTGGGGCCAACGTCCTGACTTTC.